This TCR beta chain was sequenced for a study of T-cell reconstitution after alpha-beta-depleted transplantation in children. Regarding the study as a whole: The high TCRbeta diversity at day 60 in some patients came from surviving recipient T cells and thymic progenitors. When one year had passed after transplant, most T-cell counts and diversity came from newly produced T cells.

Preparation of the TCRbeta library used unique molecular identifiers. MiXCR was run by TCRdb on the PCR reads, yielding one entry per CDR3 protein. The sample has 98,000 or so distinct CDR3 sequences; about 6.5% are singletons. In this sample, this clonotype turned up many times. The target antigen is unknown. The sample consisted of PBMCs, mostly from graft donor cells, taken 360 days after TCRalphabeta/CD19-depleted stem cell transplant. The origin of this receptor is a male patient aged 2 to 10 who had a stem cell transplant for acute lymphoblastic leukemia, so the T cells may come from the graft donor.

The CDR3 sequence: CASSPRLALTDTQYF. As DNA, the CDR3 is TGCGCCAGCAGCCCTAGACTAGCTCTCACAGATACGCAGTATTTT. The rearrangement joins TRBV4-3 to TRBJ2-3; 7 bases fit TRBD2. Trimming took 4 bases from V and 2 from J; bases not matched to a gene: 6. The V gene's germline CDR1 is LGHNA and CDR2 YSLEER. This CDR3 region has 15 residues.